Listed below are T cell receptor beta chains from one sample, sequenced in a study of blood T cells in healthy people across ages. TCRdb re-called the 5' RACE reads with MiXCR, one entry per CDR3 protein. Of roughly 1.4 million distinct CDR3 sequences listed, roughly 60% are singletons. Sample: blood. These receptors originate from a man between 18 and 29 years old in good health. The CDR3 runs from the conserved cysteine through the conserved F or W. D genes are given only for firm matches. A clone size is listed for some rows: how often the clone was seen (once, few, many), or a class if it is expanded.

>TRBJ2-5|TRBV29-1|.|.
TGCAGCGTCCTTCCTCCGGGACAGCCTGGGGGGCAGTACTTC
CSVLPPGQPGGQYF
>TRBJ2-5|TRBV12-3/TRBV12-4|few|TRBD2
TGTGCCAGCAGTGGGTTGACTAGCGGAGACAAGGAGACCCAGTACTTC
CASSGLTSGDKETQYF
>TRBJ2-2|TRBV7-2|few|.
TGTGCCAGCAGCTTAGGACGACGGGGATACACCGGGGAGCTGTTTTTT
CASSLGRRGYTGELFF
>TRBJ2-1|TRBV20-1|.|.
TGCAGTGCTACAAATTTCGCAGATACAAGGGGCGATGAGCAGTTCTTC
CSATNFADTRGDEQFF
>TRBJ1-1|TRBV4-3|many|.
TGCGCCAGCAGCCAAGATGGAGTCGAGGAAACTGAAGCTTTCTTT
CASSQDGVEETEAFF
>TRBJ1-1|TRBV7-9|.|.
TGTGCCAGCAGCCCAGTACAGAGTGAAGCTTTCTTT
CASSPVQSEAFF
>TRBJ2-7|TRBV4-1|few|.
TGCGCCAGCAGCCAAGGTACCGGGTACGGGAACGAGCAGTACTTC
CASSQGTGYGNEQYF
>TRBJ2-1|TRBV28|.|TRBD2
TGTGCCAGCTCCGATGGGGGGAGGGTCGTCTACAATGAGCAGTTCTTC
CASSDGGRVVYNEQFF
>TRBJ2-1|TRBV5-5|.|.
TGTGCCAGCAGGCAGTGGGGTGCAGGGCGGGCTGAGCAGTTCTTC
CASRQWGAGRAEQFF
>TRBJ2-1|TRBV20-1|.|.
TGCAGTGCTACCAGACGGGGATTGACGCTCTGGGAGCAGTTCTTC
CSATRRGLTLWEQFF
>TRBJ2-3|TRBV6-6|.|.
TGTGCCAGCAGTTCCCTAGTTGGAGATACGCAGTATTTT
CASSSLVGDTQYF